This T cell receptor beta chain was obtained from a study of identical twins (dated by TCRdb to the mid-2010s). General notes on the study: To test whether fetal clonotypes persist, the study used deep sequencing on TCR alpha and beta repertoires from monozygotic twins, unrelated adults of various ages, and cord blood. Replicate twin experiments were performed at different times using different library preparation protocols to rule out contamination.

Every donor was a healthy Caucasian. Here is what the overall study found, with its caveats: Excess twin sharing in beta out-of-frame sequences was weaker because fewer shared sequences lowered the signal-to-noise ratio. Invariant T cells such as MAIT and iNKT could partly confound zero-insertion analyses, though diverse VJ usage argued against this for most clonotypes. Out-of-frame TCR alpha sequences shared between twins showed an excess of low generation-probability sequences compared with coincidental sharing between unrelated individuals. Because the same donors could not be followed over many years, conclusions were based on cross-sectional statistical analysis. Recombination models systematically underestimated out-of-frame TCR alpha sharing in monozygotic twins but agreed with sharing between unrelated individuals. Abundant cord blood beta clonotypes carried fewer insertions; young adult naive repertoires showed a weaker similar trend, while memory repertoires showed none.

Library preparation was by 5' RACE. The instrument was an Illumina HiSeq 2000. A universal primer binding site was added through template switching, and the final cDNA carried a unique molecular identifier so that TCR cDNA molecules could be counted accurately. Specific primers in the conserved constant-segment region were used to synthesize first-strand cDNA for the TCR alpha and beta chains. To control for contamination, every cDNA library carried two barcodes: a SMART-Mk sample barcode plus Illumina barcodes. Two successive PCR steps introduced TruSeq adapter sequences along with Illumina sample barcodes. The Illumina HiSeq platform was used with custom primers to sequence TCR alpha and beta cDNA libraries. From the authors' description of their analysis: Raw reads were processed with MiGEC to extract unique molecular identifiers, and MiXCR was used to determine CDR3 positions. For each individual, recombination models were inferred using an EM algorithm with the repgenHMM and IGoR tools. The analysis of shared clonotypes was done with the tcR package in R, with sharing normalized by the product of cloneset sizes. To study raw recombination without the effects of thymic and clonal selection, out-of-frame nonproductive sequences were analyzed. TCRdb reran the public reads through fastp at Q25 and MiXCR, keeping productive beta chains. Rows with a matching CDR3 protein are joined into one entry that keeps the most common DNA and genes. For this entry, the V and J calls and clone size follow TCRdb and not the study's own pipeline. A total of about 1.7 million distinct CDR3 sequences appear in this sample, about 32% of them only once. The ten largest make up 0.25% to 0.3% of the sample.

The germline V gene encodes CDR1 SGDLS and CDR2 YYNGEE. Inclusive of the bounding cysteine and phenylalanine, the CDR3 is 15 residues long. Left in the record is the CDR3 DNA by itself, 45 bases read in frame from the first base. This clonotype has a handful of counts. Its antigen is currently not known. Per-base quality was not reported, and no clone a single base away is much larger than it. The TCR sequence derives from a newborn girl in good health. The chain is made from TRBV9 and TRBJ2-7, with 7 bases in between that match TRBD2. The J call is uncertain, as TRBJ2-5 better fits the DNA end. The sample taken for sequencing was cord blood. The nucleotide sequence reads TGTGCCAGCAGCGTAAACGGAAGACTAGCTCAGACCCAGTACTTC. Its product reads: CASSVNGRLAQTQYF.